The TCR beta chain described here comes from a study of shared clonotypes between healthy human individuals. The overall study: There were three CD4 naive, three CD4 memory, two CD8 naive and one CD8 memory plates per donor.

Comments on this clone: Other DNA sequences from this sample encode an identical CDR3 as well.

Splitting of CD4+ cells produced CD45RA+ naive and CD45RA-negative memory subsets. The CDR3 is 13 amino acids. From germline, CDR1 is SGHAT and CDR2 FQNNGV. The V and J ends lost 2 bases and 6 bases respectively, with 11 bases between them. TCRdb keeps only in-frame clones here, not all; method: immunoSEQ multiplex PCR. Of some 1 million clones listed, roughly 70% are singletons. The sequencing sample was made of memory CD4+ T cells sorted from blood. The subset here: CD45RA-negative fraction. The chain employs TRBV11-2 and TRBJ2-7; either TRBD1 or TRBD2 may supply D (6 bases each). The sequence was collected from a man between 18 and 35 years old in good health. The CDR3 DNA sequence: TGTGCCAGCAGCTTAAGCAGGGGAGGCGAGCAGTACTTC. Its protein is CASSLSRGGEQYF.